This paragraph reports one T cell receptor beta chain. The entry originates in a study of cytomegalovirus exposure and HLA in healthy donors. PCR involved 60 Vbeta and 13 Jbeta primers. Authors' analysis steps: There were about 80 million unique TCR beta chains by a later count, and approximately 10 million of them were shared. The assay was immunoSEQ multiplex PCR, and TCRdb's table has in-frame clones only and misses some. The DNA gave D and trimming, while V, J and clone size come from that table. This sample has about 92,000 clones; roughly 63% occur once, and the top ten carry 2.7%. Specimen: PBMCs. The receptor's source is a man over 45 in good health and CMV-seronegative.

For the CDR3, the DNA is TGTGCCAGCAGTGAGGGCGGCAGGGTATCAGATACGCAGTATTTT. Translated: CASSEGGRVSDTQYF. The rearrangement joins TRBV25-1 to TRBJ2-3; D is possibly TRBD1 (5 bases). There are 15 residues in the CDR3. Germline V gene sequence: CDR1 MGHDK, CDR2 SYGVNS. V lost 3 bases to trimming and J lost 4 bases, with 14 bases between them.